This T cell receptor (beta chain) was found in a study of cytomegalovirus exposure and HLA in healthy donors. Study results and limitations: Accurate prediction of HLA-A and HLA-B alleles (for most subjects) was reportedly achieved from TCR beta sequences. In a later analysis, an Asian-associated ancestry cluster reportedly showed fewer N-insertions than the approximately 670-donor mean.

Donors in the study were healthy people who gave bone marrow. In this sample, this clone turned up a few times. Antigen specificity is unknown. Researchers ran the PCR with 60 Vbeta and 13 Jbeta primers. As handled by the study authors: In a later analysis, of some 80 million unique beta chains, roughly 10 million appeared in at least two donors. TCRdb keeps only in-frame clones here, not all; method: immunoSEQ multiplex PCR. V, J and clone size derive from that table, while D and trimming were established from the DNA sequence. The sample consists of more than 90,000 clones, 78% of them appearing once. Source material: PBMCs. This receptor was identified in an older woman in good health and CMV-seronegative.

The CDR3 DNA is TGCGCCAGCAGCCAACCGAGGCGCCCGGATACGCAGTATTTT. It yields the protein CASSQPRRPDTQYF. The chain links TRBV4-3 to TRBJ2-3; no clear D. Trimming cost V 2 bases and J 6 bases, with 12 bases left between them. This CDR3 contains 14 residues. Per germline, CDR1 LGHNA and CDR2 YSLEER.